Listed here are 13 T cell receptor beta chains from one sample, sequenced in a study of shared clonotypes between healthy human individuals. It was CD45RO-negative cells, positively selected for CCR7, that made up naive CD8 cells, with terminally differentiated effector memory CD45RA+ cells excluded. The assay was immunoSEQ multiplex PCR, and TCRdb's table has in-frame clones only and misses some. This table holds millions of clones, under 95% found once. The sequenced sample was naive CD8+ T cells from PBMCs. These receptors were obtained from a man aged 18 to 35 in good health. Some clones in this sample may be carry-over from other donors' samples.

The chain links TRBV7-9 to TRBJ2-1; 8 bases are a match to TRBD2. CDR3 length: 16 residues. Germline lookup yields CDR1 SEHNR and CDR2 FQNEAQ (reference sequence). With V trimmed by 5 bases and J by 4 bases, 10 bases remained unmatched. The CDR3 DNA follows: TGTGCCAGCAGCCTAACCGGGACTAGGACGTACAATGAGCAGTTCTTC. Amino acid sequence: CASSLTGTRTYNEQFF.

This clone was observed a handful of times. V usage is TRBV6-1 and J usage is TRBJ2-7; 8 positions agree with TRBD2. Germline lookup yields CDR1 MNHNS and CDR2 SASEGT. The ends lost 8 bases at V and 4 bases at J; junction bases unmatched: 4. The CDR3 has 12 amino acids. DNA for the CDR3: TGTGCCAGCCATAGCGGGACATACGAGCAGTACTTC. Its protein is CASHSGTYEQYF.

In this sample, this clone turned up once. The chain couples TRBV27 to TRBJ2-1; D unclear. Per germline, CDR1 MNHEY and CDR2 SMNVEV (reference sequence). The CDR3 length is 14 residues. Trimming took off 4 bases at V and 6 bases at J, with 13 bases between the two ends. The CDR3 sequence is CASSSTGASNEQFF. The CDR3 DNA sequence: TGTGCCAGCAGTTCGACGGGCGCTTCCAATGAGCAGTTCTTC.

J is TRBJ1-1 and V is TRBV5-5; D remains ambiguous. CDR1 and CDR2 (germline): SGHKS, YYEKEE (reference sequence). This CDR3 region has 13 residues. Deletions cut 1 base from V and 1 base from J, with 5 bases between. The CDR3 sequence is CASSLQRNTEAFF. For the CDR3, the DNA is TGTGCCAGCAGCTTGCAGAGGAACACTGAAGCTTTCTTT.

V gene TRBV10-1 combines with J gene TRBJ1-1, with TRBD1 identical over 7 bases. The CDR3 spans 12 residues. Germline CDR1 is WNHNN and CDR2 is SYGVQD (reference sequence). With 10 bases clipped from V and 1 base from J, the junction kept 3 bases outside the gene matches. The CDR3 bases are TGCGCCACCCAGGGGGGGAACACTGAAGCTTTCTTT. It codes for CATQGGNTEAFF.

The rearrangement links TRBV19 to TRBJ1-5; TRBD1 agrees at 8 bases. This CDR3 is 14 amino acids long. CDR1 LNHDA and CDR2 SQIVND come from the germline V gene (reference sequence). V was pared by 6 bases and J by 7 bases, with 8 bases of the junction left unmatched. CDR3 DNA sequence: TGTGCCAGTAGAACGCAGGGGGCAGGGCAGCCCCAGCATTTT. This encodes CASRTQGAGQPQHF.

This clone showed up just a few times. The gene calls are TRBV11-2 and TRBJ1-1, with D perhaps TRBD1 (5 bases). V was pared by 10 bases and J by 5 bases, with 14 bases between. Germline-derived CDR1 and CDR2 are SGHAT and FQNNGV. This CDR3 has 12 residues. CDR3 residues: CATTPRGTEAFF. CDR3 bases: TGTGCCACTACACCCCGGGGGACTGAAGCTTTCTTT.

The chain recombines TRBV27 with TRBJ1-4, with no clear D. With 1 base removed from V and 5 bases from J, the gap between germline ends came to 11 bases. The germline V gene has CDR1 MNHEY and CDR2 SMNVEV (reference sequence). This CDR3 is 15 amino acids long. The CDR3 DNA sequence: TGTGCCAGCAGTTTATTAGGGTTGCAAAATGAAAAACTGTTTTTT. It specifies CASSLLGLQNEKLFF.

This clone occurred once. This chain joins TRBV28 and TRBJ2-4; 12 bases line up with TRBD2. The CDR3 covers 21 residues. J gave up 0 bases and V 6 bases, and 18 bases lay outside the gene matches. Germline V gene lookup returns CDR1 MDHEN and CDR2 SYDVKM. The CDR3 DNA reads as TGTGCCAGCAGCTTCCTAGCGGGAGGGCCGGGTCAACGAATAGCCAAAAACATTCAGTACTTC. Amino acid sequence: CASSFLAGGPGQRIAKNIQYF.

The chain joins TRBV27 to TRBJ2-2; D is perhaps TRBD2 (6 bases). V lost 8 bases and J lost 6, with 16 bases in between. Germline V CDR1 and CDR2: MNHEY, SMNVEV (reference sequence). This CDR3 region has 14 residues. CDR3 sequence reads: CASRELLGAGELFF. CDR3 bases: TGTGCCAGCCGGGAGCTGTTGGGTGCCGGGGAGCTGTTTTTT.

This chain links TRBV9 with TRBJ1-2, with TRBD1 as a possible D gene (6 bases). The CDR3 sequence is 14 residues long. Trimming shortened V by 3 bases and J by 4 bases, and 13 bases separated the two germline ends. Germline values: CDR1 SGDLS, CDR2 YYNGEE. The CDR3 DNA is TGTGCCAGCAGCGGACCTACAGGGACCTATGGCTACACCTTC. Translating it yields CASSGPTGTYGYTF.

The CDR3 loop is CASSGGGQGHTDTQYF. The CDR3 DNA sequence: TGTGCCAGCAGCGGCGGGGGACAGGGACACACAGATACGCAGTATTTT. The J gene is TRBJ2-3, the V gene TRBV9; TRBD1 aligns across 9 bases. After removal of 3 bases from V and 2 bases from J, the junction contained 7 bases not matched to a gene. The CDR3 length is 16 residues. Germline V gene sequence: CDR1 SGDLS, CDR2 YYNGEE.

The chain is built from TRBV15 and TRBJ2-1, with D possibly being TRBD2 (5 bases). There are 14 residues in the CDR3. CDR1 and CDR2 (germline): LNHNV, YYDKDF (reference sequence). Deletions cut 0 bases from V and 10 bases from J, with 13 bases between. The CDR3 DNA is TGTGCCACCAGCAGAGATCGCCAGGAGGAGGAGCAGTTCTTC. It is translated as CATSRDRQEEEQFF.